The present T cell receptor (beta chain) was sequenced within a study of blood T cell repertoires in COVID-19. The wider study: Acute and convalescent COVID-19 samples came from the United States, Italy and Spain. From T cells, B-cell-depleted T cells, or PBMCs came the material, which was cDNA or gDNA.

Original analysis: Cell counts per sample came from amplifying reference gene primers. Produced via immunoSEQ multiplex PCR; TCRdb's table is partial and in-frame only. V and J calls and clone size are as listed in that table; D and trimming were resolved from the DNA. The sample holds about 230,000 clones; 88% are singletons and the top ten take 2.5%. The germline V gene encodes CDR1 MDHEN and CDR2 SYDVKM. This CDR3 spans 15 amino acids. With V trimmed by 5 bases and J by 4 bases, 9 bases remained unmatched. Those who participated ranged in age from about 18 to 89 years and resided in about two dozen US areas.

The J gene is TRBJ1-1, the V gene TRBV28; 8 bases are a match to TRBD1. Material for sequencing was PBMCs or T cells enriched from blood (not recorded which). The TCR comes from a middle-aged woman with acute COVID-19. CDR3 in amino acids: CASSPRTGGFTEAFF. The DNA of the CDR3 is TGTGCCAGCAGTCCCCGCACAGGGGGTTTCACTGAAGCTTTCTTT.